The 9 T cell receptor beta chains below were found in one sample sequenced in a study of blood T cell repertoires in COVID-19. Only in-frame clones appear in the TCRdb table, and some are missing; sequencing was by immunoSEQ multiplex PCR. There are about 140,000 clones in the sample; around 81% occur only once, and approximately 8.2% lies in the top ten. Sequencing input: peripheral blood. Receptors originate from a human donor in a cohort sampled during active COVID-19.

This clone showed up just a few times. The genes are TRBV7-6 and TRBJ1-5; possibly TRBD1 for D (6 bases). Trimming cost V 1 base and J 4 bases, with 11 bases left between them. This CDR3 is built from 15 residues. Germline V lookup: CDR1 SGHVS, CDR2 FNYEAQ. CDR3 DNA: TGTGCCAGCAGCTTAGTAGGCCAGGGGAATCAGCCCCAGCATTTT. It encodes CASSLVGQGNQPQHF.

The chain carries TRBV4-1 and TRBJ2-7; possibly TRBD1 for D (5 bases). V lost 0 bases, J lost 4 bases, and 19 bases lay in between. The CDR3 spans 17 residues. Germline V gene lookup returns CDR1 MGHRA and CDR2 YSYEKL. This CDR3 is CASSQEARASPPYEQYF. The DNA of the CDR3 is TGCGCCAGCAGCCAAGAGGCCAGGGCCAGTCCCCCTTACGAGCAGTACTTC.

V and J are TRBV7-3 and TRBJ2-1, with 10 bases fitting TRBD2. There are 16 residues in the CDR3. J lost 8 bases, V lost 0 bases, and 7 bases had no gene match. Germline loops: CDR1 SGHTA, CDR2 FQGTGA. The CDR3 sequence is CASSLTASGSLDEQFF. In DNA form, the CDR3 reads TGTGCCAGCAGCTTAACCGCTAGCGGGAGTTTAGATGAGCAGTTCTTC. The entire variable domain, with the rest obtained from reference TRBV7-3 and TRBJ2-1, is as follows: GAGVSQTPSNKVTEKGKYVELRCDPISGHTALYWYRQSLGQGPEFLIYFQGTGAADDSGLPNDRFFAVRPEGSVSTLKIQRTERGDSAVYLCASSLTASGSLDEQFFGPGTRLTVL.

The rearrangement uses TRBV5-1 and TRBJ2-1, with 9 bases that match TRBD2. CDR1 and CDR2 (germline): SGHRS, YFSETQ. Trimming removed 4 bases from V and 5 bases from J; junction bases left unmatched: 7. The CDR3 has 15 residues. The CDR3 DNA reads TGCGCCAGCAGCGCAACCGGGACTAGCAACAATGAGCAGTTCTTC. It encodes CASSATGTSNNEQFF.

This clone showed up just a few times. The chain carries TRBV29-1 and TRBJ1-1, with 7 nucleotides matching TRBD1. V trimming: 7 bases; J trimming: 1 base; junction bases outside the gene matches: 3. CDR1 is SQVTM, CDR2 ANQGSEA, per germline. The CDR3 has 12 amino acids. CDR3 DNA: TGCAGCGCACAGGGGTGGAACACTGAAGCTTTCTTT. This gives the protein CSAQGWNTEAFF.

The gene calls are TRBV2 and TRBJ2-7, with 10 nucleotides matching TRBD2. CDR3 length equals 15 residues. Germline values: CDR1 SNHLY, CDR2 FYNNEI. The V segment lost 6 bases and the J segment 0 bases; nucleotides outside the gene matches: 5. The CDR3: CASRPLAGSSYEQYF. The CDR3 nucleotides are TGTGCCAGCAGGCCACTAGCGGGAAGCTCCTACGAGCAGTACTTC.

V usage is TRBV14 and J usage is TRBJ1-2; D remains unclear. V lost 5 bases to trimming and J lost 0 bases, with 13 bases between them. Germline values: CDR1 SGHDN, CDR2 FVKESK. CDR3 size: 15 residues. The DNA of the CDR3 is TGTGCCAGCAGCTTTGGACTGCCGTCTAACTATGGCTACACCTTC. This encodes CASSFGLPSNYGYTF.

The chain combines TRBV7-2 with TRBJ1-1; D perhaps matches TRBD1 (5 bases). This CDR3 comprises 12 residues. Germline CDR1 and CDR2: SGHTA and FQGNSA. V shed 2 bases and J shed 7 bases, with 8 bases lying between them. This CDR3 is CASSLRTYEAFF. CDR3 coding DNA: TGTGCCAGCAGCTTAAGGACATATGAAGCTTTCTTT.

In the case of this clone: Other DNA sequences of this sample code for an identical CDR3. The chain has TRBV11-2 and TRBJ2-7, with 9 bases identical to TRBD2. Germline assignment: CDR1 SGHAT and CDR2 FQNNGV. The CDR3 spans 15 residues. J gave up 3 bases and V 1 base, and 4 bases lay outside the gene matches. CDR3 region: CASSLGLAGVYEQYF. The CDR3 region has the DNA TGTGCCAGCAGCTTAGGGTTAGCGGGGGTCTACGAGCAGTACTTC. The whole variable domain, remainder taken from reference TRBV11-2 and TRBJ2-7, is EAGVAQSPRYKIIEKRQSVAFWCNPISGHATLYWYQQILGQGPKLLIQFQNNGVVDDSQLPKDRFSAERLKGVDSTLKIQPAKLEDSAVYLCASSLGLAGVYEQYFGPGTRLTVT.